This paragraph reports one T cell receptor beta chain. This record belongs to a study of blood T cell repertoires in COVID-19. Study summary: Acute and convalescent COVID-19 samples came from the United States, Italy and Spain. The cDNA or gDNA used as material had been derived from T cells, B-cell-depleted T cells, or PBMCs.

Looked up from germline, CDR1 is LNHDA and CDR2 is SQIVND (reference sequence). This CDR3 is built from 14 residues. V was clipped by 3 bases and J by 0 bases, with 9 bases between them. Authors' processing steps: How many nucleated cells were present was estimated from reference gene primer amplification. Profiled with immunoSEQ multiplex PCR; TCRdb holds only in-frame clones, not every one. Clonal size and the V and J genes are those of that table, whereas D and trimming came from the DNA. The repertoire holds 230,000 or so clones, roughly 84% seen once, with approximately 2% in the top ten. Sequencing was done on a sample of peripheral blood. The source is a man aged 40-55 years who had recovered from COVID-19. The chain employs TRBV19 and TRBJ2-7; D might be TRBD1 (5 bases). The CDR3 region has the DNA TGTGCCAGTAGTATTTCCAGGGCCTCCTACGAGCAGTACTTC. Translated: CASSISRASYEQYF.